The 30 T cell receptor beta chains listed next were all sequenced from one sample in a study of ipilimumab plus nivolumab after autologous stem cell transplantation. Sequencing used immunoSEQ multiplex PCR; TCRdb keeps in-frame clones, though not all of them. The table records approximately 84,000 clones, 83% of them present only once. The sequencing here drew on PBMCs, taken in a trial of ipilimumab plus nivolumab as post-transplant consolidation. These receptors all stem from a male donor with diffuse large B-cell lymphoma.

J is TRBJ2-1 and V is TRBV9; D is possibly TRBD2 (6 bases). V was pared by 3 bases and J by 10 bases, with 14 bases between. This CDR3 has 13 residues. Germline CDR1 and CDR2: SGDLS and YYNGEE. The chain's CDR3 is CASSADRLAEQFF. The CDR3 bases are TGTGCCAGCAGCGCGGATCGGCTAGCGGAGCAGTTCTTC. Full variable domain (outside the CDR3, taken from reference TRBV9 and TRBJ2-1): DSGVTQTPKHLITATGQRVTLRCSPRSGDLSVYWYQQSLDQGLQFLIQYYNGEERAKGNILERFSAQQFPDLHSELNLSSLELGDSALYFCASSADRLAEQFFGPGTRLTVL.

The chain carries TRBV5-8 and TRBJ1-1; D is unclear. V was clipped by 4 bases and J by 3 bases, with 16 bases between them. Germline V CDR1 and CDR2: SGHTS, YDEGEE. This CDR3 has 15 amino acids. CDR3 bases: TGTGCCAGCAGCCTTGTTGGATACTTGGACACTGAAGCTTTCTTT. Its protein product is CASSLVGYLDTEAFF.

CDR3 in amino acids: CASSERPSHYGYTF. The CDR3 coding sequence is TGTGCCAGCAGTGAAAGGCCCAGCCACTATGGCTACACCTTC. The V gene is TRBV2, the J gene TRBJ1-2; D unresolved. The CDR3 spans 14 residues. The V end lost 2 bases, the J end lost 3 bases, and 10 bases lay between the germline ends. Germline CDR1 is SNHLY and CDR2 is FYNNEI.

The J gene is TRBJ2-1, the V gene TRBV2; TRBD2 aligns across 11 bases. The CDR3 contains 16 residues. Germline CDR1 and CDR2: SNHLY and FYNNEI. Trimming at V came to 6 bases and at J to 4 bases, leaving 8 bases not matched to a gene. The CDR3 protein is CASRPGVAGGYNEQFF. As DNA, the CDR3 is TGTGCCAGCAGGCCCGGGGTAGCGGGGGGGTACAATGAGCAGTTCTTC.

The chain couples TRBV18 to TRBJ2-7, with TRBD1 as a possible D gene (6 bases). This CDR3 contains 16 residues. Trimming took off 4 bases at V and 0 bases at J, with 16 bases between the two ends. From germline, CDR1 is KGHSH and CDR2 LQKENI. The CDR3 reads CASSQTGARDSYEQYF. The CDR3 nucleotides read TGTGCCAGCTCACAGACAGGAGCTCGGGACTCCTACGAGCAGTACTTC.

V is TRBV5-1 and J is TRBJ1-4; TRBD1 agrees at 10 bases. Germline V gene lookup returns CDR1 SGHRS and CDR2 YFSETQ. This CDR3 has 16 residues. Germline trimming cut 0 bases from V and 6 bases from J; bases unmatched to any gene: 5. This CDR3 is CASSLAVGTGDEKLFF. The CDR3 nucleotides read TGCGCCAGCAGCTTGGCCGTTGGGACAGGGGATGAAAAACTGTTTTTT.

This clone showed up just a few times. The chain uses TRBV5-4 and TRBJ2-5, with D possibly TRBD2 on 6 matching bases. The CDR3 has 15 amino acids. Germline CDR1 and CDR2: SGHNT and YYREEE (reference sequence). V shed 0 bases and J shed 5 bases, with 14 bases lying between them. In nucleotides, the CDR3 is TGTGCCAGCAGCTTGGGGGGGGAGGAGAGGGAGACCCAGTACTTC. Translation: CASSLGGEERETQYF.

This chain uses TRBV7-8 with TRBJ2-1; D gene ambiguous. V lost 5 bases to trimming and J lost 5 bases, with 10 bases between them. The CDR3 extends over 13 amino acids. Germline loops: CDR1 SGHVS, CDR2 FQNEAQ. Here the CDR3 reads CASSPRRDNEQFF. Written as DNA, the CDR3 is TGTGCCAGCAGCCCACGGAGAGACAATGAGCAGTTCTTC.

This chain joins TRBV7-8 and TRBJ2-2; D perhaps matches TRBD2 (6 bases). The CDR3 totals 12 residues. Trimming took 5 bases from V and 9 from J, leaving 10 bases between them. In germline, CDR1 is SGHVS, CDR2 FQNEAQ. The CDR3 sequence: CASSGGGRELFF. CDR3 coding DNA: TGTGCCAGCAGCGGGGGAGGAAGGGAGCTGTTTTTT.

This sequence joins TRBV2 and TRBJ2-5, with D tentatively TRBD2 (5 bases). Germline V lookup: CDR1 SNHLY, CDR2 FYNNEI. V was clipped by 10 bases and J by 4 bases, with 13 bases between them. CDR3 size: 12 residues. Here the CDR3 reads CATGWGGETQYF. The CDR3 DNA reads as TGTGCCACGGGGTGGGGTGGAGAGACCCAGTACTTC.

The chain uses TRBV7-9 and TRBJ2-7; D gene uncertain. CDR3 length equals 15 residues. CDR1 and CDR2 from the germline V gene are SEHNR and FQNEAQ (reference sequence). Trimming left V 5 bases short and J 4 bases short, with 18 bases between. DNA of the CDR3: TGTGCCAGCAGCACCCAGAGAGGAATTTCGTACGAGCAGTACTTC. Amino acid sequence: CASSTQRGISYEQYF.

This clone appeared a single time. The chain has TRBV20-1 and TRBJ2-3; no reliable D call. The CDR3 runs 11 residues. V dropped 5 bases and J dropped 6 bases, with 9 bases sitting between them. From germline, CDR1 is DFQATT and CDR2 SNEGSKA (reference sequence). CDR3 residues: CSADFADTQYF. The DNA for the CDR3 is TGCAGTGCTGACTTCGCCGATACGCAGTATTTT.

The V and J genes are TRBV4-1 and TRBJ2-4; 9 nucleotides align to TRBD2. Germline loops: CDR1 MGHRA, CDR2 YSYEKL. Germline trimming cut 0 bases from V and 4 bases from J; bases unmatched to any gene: 16. CDR3 length: 20 amino acids. As DNA, the CDR3 is TGCGCCAGCAGCCAAGACGGGCTAGCGGGGCTCCTGAAAGAGAAAAACATTCAGTACTTC. As protein: CASSQDGLAGLLKEKNIQYF.

The chain combines TRBV5-6 with TRBJ2-2, with 11 bases aligning to TRBD2. Per germline, CDR1 SGHDT and CDR2 YYEEEE. The CDR3 has 15 amino acids. V lost 2 bases and J lost 4; bases outside the gene matches: 1. The CDR3 is CASSLLAGVTGELFF. The CDR3 DNA follows: TGTGCCAGCAGCTTACTAGCGGGGGTCACCGGGGAGCTGTTTTTT.

This rearrangement joins TRBV7-2 to TRBJ2-7; 7 bases match TRBD2. The CDR3 is made up of 15 amino acids. CDR1 and CDR2 from the germline V gene are SGHTA and FQGNSA. V was clipped by 8 bases and J by 3 bases; unmatched bases: 13. The CDR3 region is CASSVAGPTHYEQYF. The CDR3 DNA reads as TGTGCCAGCTCTGTAGCGGGCCCAACCCACTACGAGCAGTACTTC.

This chain joins TRBV7-8 and TRBJ1-3; D is unclear. Trimming shortened V by 5 bases and J by 0 bases, and 17 bases separated the two germline ends. The CDR3 consists of 17 residues. CDR1 is SGHVS, CDR2 FQNEAQ, per germline. CDR3 sequence (DNA): TGTGCCAGCAGCCTAGTGGTAGGCCTGGACTCTGGAAACACCATATATTTT. Its protein product is CASSLVVGLDSGNTIYF.

CDR3 sequence (DNA): TGTGCCAGCAGCTTAGGCGACAGGGGGGACACTGAAGCTTTCTTT. This codes for CASSLGDRGDTEAFF. This rearrangement joins TRBV13 to TRBJ1-1; 9 bases match TRBD1. This CDR3 spans 15 amino acids. Germline V gene data show CDR1 as PRHDT and CDR2 as FYEKMQ (reference sequence). V dropped 0 bases and J dropped 3; count of bases not matched to a gene: 2.

The genes are TRBV5-6 and TRBJ2-1; TRBD2 agrees at 14 bases. Germline assignment: CDR1 SGHDT and CDR2 YYEEEE. This CDR3 contains 17 residues. V lost 0 bases, J lost 3 bases, and 2 bases stayed unmatched. This CDR3 is CASSLAGLAGGYNEQFF. CDR3 coding DNA: TGTGCCAGCAGCTTGGCCGGACTAGCGGGGGGCTACAATGAGCAGTTCTTC.

V usage is TRBV6-6 and J usage is TRBJ1-5; TRBD1 is a possible D gene (6 bases). Trimming cost V 7 bases and J 3 bases, with 10 bases left between them. The germline gives CDR1 MNHNY, CDR2 SVGAGI (reference sequence). The CDR3 contains 13 residues. The CDR3 sequence: CASNGGPNQPQHF. The CDR3 DNA reads TGTGCCAGCAATGGGGGGCCCAATCAGCCCCAGCATTTT.

The chain combines TRBV11-3 with TRBJ1-5, with 8 positions matching TRBD1. V was clipped by 5 bases and J by 3 bases; unmatched bases: 15. The CDR3 is 18 amino acids. The germline gives CDR1 SGHNT, CDR2 YENEEA. The CDR3 DNA reads TGTGCCAGCAGCCCCGGACAGGGAGTCATGGTGGTCAATCAGCCCCAGCATTTT. Its translation: CASSPGQGVMVVNQPQHF.

J is TRBJ2-1 and V is TRBV5-1; 14 nucleotides match TRBD2. The CDR3 extends over 19 amino acids. Trimming took 3 bases from V and 0 from J; bases not matched to a gene: 8. Germline V gives CDR1 SGHRS, CDR2 YFSETQ. CDR3 in amino acids: CASSSGTSGGLSSYNEQFF. The CDR3, as DNA: TGCGCCAGCAGCTCCGGGACTAGCGGGGGATTAAGCTCCTACAATGAGCAGTTCTTC.

J is TRBJ2-5 and V is TRBV5-4; a possible D gene is TRBD2 (6 bases). V was cut by 1 base and J by 1 base, with 11 bases left in between. Germline V gives CDR1 SGHNT, CDR2 YYREEE (reference sequence). CDR3 size: 15 residues. The DNA of the CDR3 is TGTGCCAGCAGCTTGTTCGGGACTCGCCAAGAGACCCAGTACTTC. It translates to CASSLFGTRQETQYF.

The chain joins TRBV6-5 to TRBJ1-1; 9 bases map to TRBD1. There are 15 residues in the CDR3. Germline values: CDR1 MNHEY, CDR2 SVGAGI. Trimming removed 6 bases from V and 5 bases from J; junction bases left unmatched: 10. The CDR3, as DNA: TGTGCCAGCAGGAACAGGGGGCGAATCAGGACTGAAGCTTTCTTT. Residues: CASRNRGRIRTEAFF.

This rearrangement joins TRBV6-6 to TRBJ2-3; D is possibly TRBD1 (6 bases). The germline V and J ends were trimmed by 9 bases and 3 bases, with 13 bases remaining between them. CDR3 length equals 13 residues. Germline lookup yields CDR1 MNHNY and CDR2 SVGAGI (reference sequence). Here the CDR3 reads CASQERGTDTQYF. The CDR3 DNA sequence: TGTGCCAGTCAAGAGAGGGGGACAGATACGCAGTATTTT.

This chain connects TRBV6-5 to TRBJ1-1, with TRBD1 matching 8 bases. This CDR3 has 14 residues. Trimming removed 6 bases from V and 4 bases from J; junction bases left unmatched: 7. Germline V gives CDR1 MNHEY, CDR2 SVGAGI. The CDR3 sequence: CASRRDRYFTEAFF. For the CDR3, the DNA is TGTGCCAGCAGACGGGACAGGTACTTCACTGAAGCTTTCTTT.

The V gene is TRBV5-4, the J gene TRBJ2-1; D is ambiguous. Between the trimmed V and J ends, which lost 0 bases and 5 bases, there was a span of 3 bases. This CDR3 has 12 residues. The germline V gene has CDR1 SGHNT and CDR2 YYREEE (reference sequence). The CDR3 nucleotides are TGTGCCAGCAGCTTGGGGCACAATGAGCAGTTCTTC. Translated: CASSLGHNEQFF.

This chain links TRBV2 with TRBJ1-1; D is undetermined. CDR1 SNHLY and CDR2 FYNNEI come from the germline V gene. The CDR3 length is 12 residues. V was clipped by 7 bases and J by 14 bases, with 20 bases between them. The CDR3 region is CASTDPPGPYFF. The CDR3 bases are TGTGCCAGCACTGACCCGCCAGGACCCTACTTCTTT.

This chain uses TRBV6-1 with TRBJ2-5; 7 nucleotides agree with TRBD2. V was clipped by 1 base and J by 1 base; unmatched bases: 0. Germline-derived CDR1 and CDR2 are MNHNS and SASEGT. The CDR3 runs to 14 residues. DNA of the CDR3: TGTGCCAGCAGTGAAGGCGGGGGCCAAGAGACCCAGTACTTC. This translates into CASSEGGGQETQYF.

The chain is built from TRBV6-5 and TRBJ2-7, with 9 bases identical to TRBD1. V was clipped by 6 bases and J by 7 bases; unmatched bases: 10. Germline-derived CDR1 and CDR2 are MNHEY and SVGAGI. CDR3 length: 14 amino acids. Here the CDR3 DNA reads TGTGCCAGCAGAGGACAGGGGCCGTCGTGGGAGCAGTACTTC. Encoded protein: CASRGQGPSWEQYF.

In its sample, this clone was seen a few times. J is TRBJ1-6 and V is TRBV5-4, with 7 bases matching TRBD1. Germline-derived CDR1 and CDR2 are SGHNT and YYREEE (reference sequence). V dropped 4 bases and J dropped 5; count of bases not matched to a gene: 6. The CDR3 runs to 15 residues. The CDR3: CASSRTGRDNSPLHF. CDR3 sequence (DNA): TGTGCCAGCAGCCGGACAGGCAGGGATAATTCACCCCTCCACTTT.